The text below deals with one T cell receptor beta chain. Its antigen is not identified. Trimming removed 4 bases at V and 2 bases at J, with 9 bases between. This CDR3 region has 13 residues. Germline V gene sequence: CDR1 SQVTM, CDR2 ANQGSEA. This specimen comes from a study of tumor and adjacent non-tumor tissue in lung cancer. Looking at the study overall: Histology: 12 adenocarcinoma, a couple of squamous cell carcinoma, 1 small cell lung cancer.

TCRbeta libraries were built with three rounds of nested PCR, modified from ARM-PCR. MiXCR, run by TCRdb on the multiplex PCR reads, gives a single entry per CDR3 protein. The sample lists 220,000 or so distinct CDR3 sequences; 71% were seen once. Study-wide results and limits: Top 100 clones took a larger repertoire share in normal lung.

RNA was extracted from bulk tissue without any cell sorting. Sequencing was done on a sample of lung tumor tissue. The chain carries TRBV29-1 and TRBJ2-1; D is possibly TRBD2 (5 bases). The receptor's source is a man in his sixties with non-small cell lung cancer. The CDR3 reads CSVAGMAYNEQFF. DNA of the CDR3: TGCAGCGTTGCCGGGATGGCCTACAATGAGCAGTTCTTC.